This T cell receptor beta chain was recorded in a study of T cell repertoires in ileal Crohn's disease. Across the whole study: All patients had surgery for stricturing (about 60%) or penetrating (about 39%) disease.

TCRdb keeps only in-frame clones here, not all; method: immunoSEQ multiplex PCR. The sample has approximately 3,000 clones, approximately 90% seen once. Study-level findings and limits: High-frequency clones were more common in sorted CD8 than CD4 cells.

Stated time point: neoterminal ileum biopsy at postoperative endoscopy, about 6 months after surgery. As concerns this clone: Its specificity is not known.

The source material was ileal tissue. The receptor was isolated from an adult with Crohn's disease.

The CDR3 loop is CASGRGPSYEQYF. CDR3 DNA: TGTGCCAGCGGGAGGGGGCCCTCCTACGAGCAGTACTTC. V gene TRBV6-1 combines with J gene TRBJ2-7; possibly TRBD1 or TRBD2 for D (7 bases each). The CDR3 runs to 13 residues. In germline, CDR1 is MNHNS, CDR2 SASEGT. Trimming took off 8 bases at V and 0 bases at J, with 11 bases between the two ends.